Listed here are 14 T cell receptor beta chains from one sample, sequenced in a study of T cells after yellow fever vaccination. Each CDR3 protein is one row after TCRdb ran MiXCR on the 5' RACE reads. The table includes about 630,000 distinct CDR3 sequences, approximately 13% detected once. The material was PBMCs, obtained on the day of the yellow fever booster vaccination. Every receptor here comes from a man aged 25 to 45 who received the YFV17D yellow fever vaccine.

The sample holds a few counts of this clonotype. The J gene is TRBJ2-2, the V gene TRBV5-1, with TRBD1 identical over 7 bases. This CDR3 has 13 residues. V lost 4 bases, J lost 7 bases, and 4 bases stayed unmatched. The V gene's germline CDR1 is SGHRS and CDR2 YFSETQ. This CDR3 is CASSHGQVGELFF. CDR3 coding DNA: TGCGCCAGCAGCCATGGACAGGTCGGGGAGCTGTTTTTT.

There are a few counts of this clonotype. This sequence joins TRBV7-9 and TRBJ2-1; 10 bases match TRBD2. Per the germline V gene, CDR1 is SEHNR and CDR2 is FQNEAQ (reference sequence). CDR3 length: 16 amino acids. The trim removed 5 bases at V and 7 bases at J, leaving 11 bases unmatched. Written as DNA, the CDR3 is TGTGCCAGCAGCCAAGTGGCTAGCGGGAGAGTGAATGAGCAGTTCTTC. Its protein is CASSQVASGRVNEQFF.

There are a few counts of this clonotype. The chain combines TRBV11-2 with TRBJ1-2; TRBD1 is a possible D gene (6 bases). Trimming left V 3 bases short and J 8 bases short, with 19 bases between. Germline V gives CDR1 SGHAT, CDR2 FQNNGV. The CDR3 loop spans 15 amino acids. The CDR3 nucleotides read TGTGCCAGCAGCTTTGGGCAGGGGATGATTTGGGGCTACACCTTC. This translates into CASSFGQGMIWGYTF.

This clonotype has a handful of counts. This chain connects TRBV28 to TRBJ2-3; TRBD2 matches at 12 bases. CDR3 length: 16 residues. The germline gives CDR1 MDHEN, CDR2 SYDVKM. Germline trimming cut 7 bases from V and 1 base from J; bases unmatched to any gene: 6. The CDR3 loop is CASTSLAGGGTDTQYF. CDR3 nucleotide sequence: TGTGCCAGCACCTCACTAGCGGGGGGTGGCACAGATACGCAGTATTTT.

This chain uses TRBV7-9 with TRBJ2-3; D is uncertain. This CDR3 is 14 amino acids long. Germline V gene data show CDR1 as SEHNR and CDR2 as FQNEAQ (reference sequence). V was trimmed by 8 bases and J by 3 bases, leaving 15 bases between them. CDR3 sequence: CASVITVGTDTQYF. In DNA, the CDR3 is TGTGCCAGCGTCATTACGGTGGGAACAGATACGCAGTATTTT.

V usage is TRBV27 and J usage is TRBJ2-2; D perhaps matches TRBD2 (5 bases). The V and J ends lost 6 bases and 4 bases respectively, with 12 bases between them. The CDR3 spans 14 residues. Germline CDR1 and CDR2: MNHEY and SMNVEV (reference sequence). In DNA form, the CDR3 reads TGTGCCAGCAGGCTCGCGGGCCGCACCGGGGAGCTGTTTTTT. Encoded protein: CASRLAGRTGELFF.

This clonotype was seen a handful of times. This chain uses TRBV3-1 with TRBJ1-2, with TRBD1 matching over 12 bases. This CDR3 has 15 amino acids. Germline assignment: CDR1 LGHDT and CDR2 YNNKEL (reference sequence). V was clipped by 4 bases and J by 4 bases; unmatched bases: 4. CDR3 protein: CASSLPGQGAYGYTF. CDR3 nucleotides: TGTGCCAGCAGCCTCCCGGGACAGGGGGCCTATGGCTACACCTTC.

This clonotype showed up just once. At one of its ends the junction is not consistent with the germline gene, which may arise from a read error. The CDR3 here is CDSSVVKGSEQFF. The CDR3 coding sequence is TGTGACAGCAGCGTAGTGAAGGGGTCAGAGCAGTTCTTC. V and J are TRBV9 and TRBJ2-1; possible D gene TRBD1, 5 bases. From germline, CDR1 is SGDLS and CDR2 YYNGEE. This CDR3 comprises 13 residues.

The CDR3 reads CASSFFGGKETQYF. For the CDR3, the DNA is TGTGCCAGCAGCTTTTTCGGGGGGAAAGAGACCCAGTACTTC. The chain carries TRBV5-4 and TRBJ2-5; TRBD2 matches at 7 bases. The germline CDR1 and CDR2 sequences are SGHNT and YYREEE (reference sequence). Trimming removed 2 bases from V and 3 bases from J; junction bases left unmatched: 4. CDR3 size: 14 residues.

The rearrangement uses TRBV19 and TRBJ2-7; maybe TRBD1 (7 bases). V gave up 2 bases and J gave up 4 bases, with 18 bases separating them. The V gene's germline CDR1 is LNHDA and CDR2 SQIVND (reference sequence). The CDR3 is 16 residues long. The CDR3 protein is CASSIQGGGASYEQYF. CDR3 sequence (DNA): TGTGCCAGTAGTATACAAGGAGGGGGCGCGTCGTACGAGCAGTACTTC.

This clonotype has a count of ten or more. The chain has TRBV6-5 and TRBJ2-2, with D possibly being TRBD2 (5 bases). V was pared by 5 bases and J by 4 bases, with 8 bases between. CDR3 length: 13 residues. Germline V gives CDR1 MNHEY, CDR2 SVGAGI. CDR3 DNA sequence: TGTGCCAGCAGTACTAGGCTCACCGGGGAGCTGTTTTTT. This sequence encodes CASSTRLTGELFF.

This clonotype was recorded a few times. The chain recombines TRBV28 with TRBJ1-3; D perhaps matches TRBD1 (5 bases). V shed 2 bases and J shed 5 bases, with 10 bases lying between them. The CDR3 extends over 14 amino acids. Germline CDR1 is MDHEN and CDR2 is SYDVKM. CDR3 sequence: CASSLGGTRNTIYF. As DNA, the CDR3 is TGTGCCAGCAGTTTAGGTGGGACCCGAAACACCATATATTTT.

There are a few counts of this clonotype. The chain uses TRBV6-5 and TRBJ2-5; D not certain. Trimming removed 3 bases at V and 5 bases at J, with 13 bases between. CDR1 MNHEY and CDR2 SVGAGI come from the germline V gene. The CDR3 length is 14 residues. CDR3 DNA sequence: TGTGCCAGCAGTTATTTCGCCTCCAAGGAGACCCAGTACTTC. Its protein is CASSYFASKETQYF.

The chain combines TRBV5-5 with TRBJ1-1; TRBD1 agrees at 7 bases. The germline gives CDR1 SGHKS, CDR2 YYEKEE (reference sequence). CDR3 length equals 14 residues. V lost 0 bases, J lost 4 bases, and 3 bases stayed unmatched. The CDR3 loop reads CASSLDRDSTEAFF. The CDR3 nucleotides read TGTGCCAGCAGCTTGGACCGGGACAGCACTGAAGCTTTCTTT.